A selection of T cell receptor beta chains follows, all from one sample in a study of human T cells and chemical hapten exposure. TCRdb itself ran the RACE reads through MiXCR, one entry per CDR3 protein. The table includes 150,000 to 200,000 distinct CDR3 sequences, 20% to 25% detected once. Sequencing used whole blood, obtained in connection with sensitization to the hapten diphenylcyclopropenone (DPC). These receptors came from a woman between 45 and 65 years old with alopecia areata. Some clones in this sample may be carry-over from other donors' samples. Both conserved end residues are part of each CDR3. D genes are given only for firm matches. Clone size is given for some rows only: seen once, a few or many times, or a class if the clone is expanded.

j_call clone_size d_call v_call cdr3_nt cdr3_aa
TRBJ2-5 NA TRBD2 TRBV2 TGTGTCAGCAGTGATTTCGGACTAGCGGGAGTCGAGACCCAGTACTTC CVSSDFGLAGVETQYF
TRBJ1-4 few TRBD1 TRBV30 TGTGCCTGGGGATCGGGACAGGGGAATGAAAAACTGTTTTTT CAWGSGQGNEKLFF
TRBJ2-5 NA NA TRBV5-1 TGCGCCAGCCTGGGGCGGGCCGAAGAGACCCAGTACTTC CASLGRAEETQYF
TRBJ2-7 NA NA TRBV12-3/TRBV12-4 TGTGCCAGCAGTTGGGTCCGCTACGAGCAGTACTTC CASSWVRYEQYF
TRBJ2-4 NA TRBD1 TRBV15 TGTGCCACCAGCTCCGGGACAGGGGATTCAAACATTCAGTACTTC CATSSGTGDSNIQYF
TRBJ2-7 many TRBD2 TRBV2 TGTGCCAGCAGTGGGGGACTAGCGGGAGTCTACGAGCAGTACTTC CASSGGLAGVYEQYF
TRBJ1-1 NA NA TRBV7-9 TGTGCCAGCAGCTTAGACGGAGCTTTCTTT CASSLDGAFF
TRBJ1-6 NA NA TRBV5-1 TGCGCCAGCAGCTTGGCGTTAGGACTCCAAAATTCACCCCTCCACTTT CASSLALGLQNSPLHF
TRBJ1-1 NA NA TRBV7-9 TGTGCCAGCAGCTTAGAAGAGGTGAACACTGAAGCTTTCTTT CASSLEEVNTEAFF
TRBJ2-7 few NA TRBV27 TGTGCCAGCTCACCTTTTACCGGCTATAAGCAGTGGTACTTC CASSPFTGYKQWYF
TRBJ1-1 NA NA TRBV6-1 TGTGCCAGCAGCCAGGCGAACAGGGTTCGCACTGAAGCTTTCTTT CASSQANRVRTEAFF
TRBJ2-3 NA TRBD1 TRBV29-1 TGCAGCGTTCCTGAAGTGGGACAGAGATTCACAGATACGCAGTATTTT CSVPEVGQRFTDTQYF
TRBJ2-5 many NA TRBV5-4 TGTGCCAGCAGCTTGGGGGACCGCGGCAGGGAGACCCAGTACTTC CASSLGDRGRETQYF
TRBJ2-3 many NA TRBV27 TGTGCCAGCAGTCCAGTGGGAGCGGTCACAGATACGCAGTATTTT CASSPVGAVTDTQYF
TRBJ2-2 NA NA TRBV14 TGTGCCAGCAGCCAAGGTCTATCTCCCCAAACCGGGGAGCTGTTTTTT CASSQGLSPQTGELFF
TRBJ1-6 NA NA TRBV6-1 TGTGCCAGCAGTGAAGGCGGCGGCCAAGGCGGAGGGGGTAATTCACCCCTCCACTTT CASSEGGGQGGGGNSPLHF
TRBJ2-7 few TRBD2 TRBV5-1 TGCGCCAGCAGCTTGGGACTAGCGGGCCAGGAGCAGTACTTC CASSLGLAGQEQYF
TRBJ2-1 NA NA TRBV5-1 TGCGCCAGCAGCTTGGCGTTTAGCAACAATGAGCAGTTCTTC CASSLAFSNNEQFF
TRBJ1-5 few NA TRBV3-1 TGTGCCAGCAGCCAAGATACCTCCAGGGCTCAGCCCCAGCATTTT CASSQDTSRAQPQHF
TRBJ2-3 NA TRBD2 TRBV29-1 TGCAGCGTTAGAGCCACTAGCGGGAGGGACACAGATACGCAGTATTTT CSVRATSGRDTDTQYF
TRBJ2-7 few TRBD2 TRBV5-1 TGCGCCAGCAGCTTGATTGTGGCGGGAGCTGTCGAGCAGTACTTC CASSLIVAGAVEQYF
TRBJ1-1 few NA TRBV28 TGTGCCAGCAGTGTCGGCGGATTGAACACTGAAGCTTTCTTT CASSVGGLNTEAFF
TRBJ2-7 few NA TRBV25-1 TGTGCCAGCAGGCTGGAGGGGCGCTACGAGCAGTACTTC CASRLEGRYEQYF
TRBJ2-2 NA NA TRBV29-1 TGCAGCGTCCGGACATACAGGAACACCGGGGAGCTGTTTTTT CSVRTYRNTGELFF
TRBJ2-3 few NA TRBV9 TGTGCCAGCAGCGTAGACTCAGGGGGCACAGATACGCAGTATTTT CASSVDSGGTDTQYF